Included here is one T cell receptor (beta chain) sequence, with context. This record comes from a study of blood T cell repertoires in COVID-19. Overall study: T cells, B-cell-depleted T cells, or PBMCs supplied cDNA or gDNA.

The CDR3 consists of 15 residues. Losses at the gene ends were 2 bases for V and 7 bases for J; bases not matched to a gene: 8. Germline V gene lookup returns CDR1 SGHAT and CDR2 FQNNGV. As handled by the study authors: Amplification of reference gene primers was used by the study to estimate nucleated cell counts. Measured with immunoSEQ multiplex PCR; TCRdb has only the in-frame clones, and not every one. That table furnishes V, J and clone size, whereas the DNA furnished D and trimming. This sample has roughly 230,000 clones, with 70% to 90% found just once. This clonotype originated in a woman between 55 and 75 years old with active or convalescent COVID-19. Sequencing input: peripheral blood. The genes are TRBV11-2 and TRBJ1-1, with 9 bases that match TRBD1. For the CDR3, the DNA is TGTGCCAGCAGCTTATGGGGACAGGGTAGGGTTGAAGCTTTCTTT. Protein product: CASSLWGQGRVEAFF. The full variable domain, rest sourced from reference TRBV11-2 and TRBJ1-1, is EAGVAQSPRYKIIEKRQSVAFWCNPISGHATLYWYQQILGQGPKLLIQFQNNGVVDDSQLPKDRFSAERLKGVDSTLKIQPAKLEDSAVYLCASSLWGQGRVEAFFGQGTRLTVV.